This passage covers 24 T cell receptor beta chains from one sample sequenced in a study of T cells after yellow fever vaccination. TCRdb re-called the 5' RACE reads with MiXCR, one entry per CDR3 protein. Altogether roughly 150,000 distinct CDR3 sequences are present, approximately 6.8% being singletons, with the ten largest covering approximately 2.5%. The material was CD4+ T cells sorted from PBMCs, obtained 5 to 6 days after the first yellow fever vaccination. Source of these receptors: a man in his late teens or twenties who received the YFV17D yellow fever vaccine.

This clonotype has ten or more counts. The chain's CDR3 is CASSLASGDEQFF. The CDR3 DNA follows: TGTGCCAGCAGCTTAGCCAGTGGGGATGAGCAGTTCTTC. The chain combines TRBV7-2 with TRBJ2-1; D ambiguous. This CDR3 region has 13 residues. Looked up from germline, CDR1 is SGHTA and CDR2 is FQGNSA. Trimming left V 0 bases short and J 8 bases short, with 8 bases between. Filled out from reference TRBV7-2 and TRBJ2-1, the complete variable domain reads GAGVSQSPSNKVTEKGKDVELRCDPISGHTALYWYRQSLGQGLEFLIYFQGNSAPDKSGLPSDRFSAERTGGSVSTLTIQRTQQEDSAVYLCASSLASGDEQFFGPGTRLTVL.

This clonotype was found many times. The chain links TRBV10-3 to TRBJ2-1; the match to TRBD2 covers 16 bases. Germline V gives CDR1 ENHRY, CDR2 SYGVKD. The ends lost 9 bases at V and 0 bases at J; junction bases unmatched: 5. This CDR3 spans 17 amino acids. CDR3 sequence (DNA): TGTGCCATATCAGGGACTAGCGGGGGGGGCTCCTACAATGAGCAGTTCTTC. Its protein is CAISGTSGGGSYNEQFF.

Many counts were recorded for this clonotype. The chain combines TRBV9 with TRBJ2-3; no firm D call. Trimming took off 4 bases at V and 2 bases at J, with 11 bases between the two ends. This CDR3 is built from 14 residues. Germline lookup yields CDR1 SGDLS and CDR2 YYNGEE. This chain's CDR3 is CASSLTQPTDTQYF. CDR3 bases: TGTGCCAGCAGCTTGACACAACCCACAGATACGCAGTATTTT.

This clonotype was seen only a few times. The chain links TRBV4-1 to TRBJ2-1; 9 bases map to TRBD2. CDR3 size: 16 residues. Germline V CDR1 and CDR2: MGHRA, YSYEKL. V lost 1 base and J lost 6; bases outside the gene matches: 7. The CDR3 spells CASSQVGRGGPNEQFF. For the CDR3, the DNA is TGCGCCAGCAGCCAAGTGGGGCGGGGGGGCCCCAATGAGCAGTTCTTC.

The CDR3 loop is CASSLGEANEAFF. The DNA of the CDR3 is TGTGCCAGCAGTCTAGGGGAGGCCAATGAAGCTTTCTTT. This rearrangement joins TRBV11-3 to TRBJ1-1; tentatively, D is TRBD1 (5 bases). The CDR3 is 13 residues long. From germline, CDR1 is SGHNT and CDR2 YENEEA. V was cut by 6 bases and J by 7 bases, with 15 bases left in between. Full variable domain (outside the CDR3, taken from reference TRBV11-3 and TRBJ1-1): EAGVVQSPRYKIIEKKQPVAFWCNPISGHNTLYWYLQNLGQGPELLIRYENEEAVDDSQLPKDRFSAERLKGVDSTLKIQPAELGDSAVYLCASSLGEANEAFFGQGTRLTVV.

This clonotype came up many times. The rearrangement links TRBV18 to TRBJ2-1; D call uncertain. Trimming removed 2 bases at V and 10 bases at J, with 12 bases between. The germline V gene encodes CDR1 KGHSH and CDR2 LQKENI. This CDR3 comprises 13 residues. The CDR3 region has the DNA TGTGCCAGCTCACCATCCGGAAGAGGCGAGCAGTTCTTC. This codes for CASSPSGRGEQFF. Together with reference TRBV18 and TRBJ2-1, the CDR3 gives the full variable domain: NAGVMQNPRHLVRRRGQEARLRCSPMKGHSHVYWYRQLPEEGLKFMVYLQKENIIDESGMPKERFSAEFPKEGPSILRIQQVVRGDSAAYFCASSPSGRGEQFFGPGTRLTVL.

There are many counts of this clonotype. The V call is TRBV20-1, the J call TRBJ1-4; D possibly corresponds to TRBD1 (6 bases). Trimming removed 3 bases from V and 15 bases from J, with 20 bases in between. This CDR3 has 13 residues. Germline CDR1 and CDR2: DFQATT and SNEGSKA (reference sequence). This CDR3 is CSASWGAAVGLFF. DNA for the CDR3: TGCAGTGCTAGCTGGGGGGCAGCCGTCGGGTTGTTTTTT.

The V call is TRBV15, the J call TRBJ1-3; D unclear. With 0 bases removed from V and 8 bases from J, the gap between germline ends came to 8 bases. Germline loops: CDR1 LNHNV, CDR2 YYDKDF (reference sequence). CDR3 length: 13 amino acids. The chain's CDR3 is CATSRDKDYTIYF. The CDR3 DNA reads as TGTGCCACCAGCAGAGATAAGGATTACACCATATATTTT.

There are a few counts of this clonotype. The chain combines TRBV30 with TRBJ1-2; D perhaps matches TRBD1 (6 bases). This CDR3 region has 12 residues. CDR1 is GTSNPN and CDR2 is SVGIG in the germline V gene (reference sequence). V lost 1 base and J lost 5, with 8 bases in between. CDR3 DNA: TGTGCCTGGAGTGCCGGACAGTATGGCTACACCTTC. As protein: CAWSAGQYGYTF.

This sequence joins TRBV6-1 and TRBJ1-1; 8 bases are a match to TRBD1. The CDR3 has 15 amino acids. The ends lost 6 bases at V and 10 bases at J; junction bases unmatched: 16. Germline V gene lookup returns CDR1 MNHNS and CDR2 SASEGT. The CDR3 DNA follows: TGTGCCAGCAGCCCTCCAGGACAGGGATCAAGGGGAGCTTTCTTT. Protein sequence: CASSPPGQGSRGAFF.

This clonotype occurred many times. V usage is TRBV4-3 and J usage is TRBJ2-1; the D is unclear. V was shortened by 0 bases and J by 8 bases, with 17 bases between the two germline ends. The CDR3 is 16 residues long. Germline V gives CDR1 LGHNA, CDR2 YSLEER. CDR3 nucleotide sequence: TGCGCCAGCAGCCAAGATTTTAGGGCCCGTGAGGATGAGCAGTTCTTC. It yields the protein CASSQDFRAREDEQFF.

This clonotype was detected ten times or more. The rearrangement links TRBV4-1 to TRBJ2-1; 8 nucleotides line up with TRBD2. The junction had 7 bases not matched to a gene; V was cut back by 2 bases and J by 7 bases. There are 15 residues in the CDR3. The germline gives CDR1 MGHRA, CDR2 YSYEKL. For the CDR3, the DNA is TGCGCCAGCAGCCAACGGGGGGGCCGATCGAATGAGCAGTTCTTC. This encodes CASSQRGGRSNEQFF.

Many counts were recorded for this clonotype. The chain links TRBV7-2 to TRBJ2-1; no definite D call. The CDR3 sequence is 12 residues long. Germline values: CDR1 SGHTA, CDR2 FQGNSA. V gave up 1 base and J gave up 14 bases, with 12 bases separating them. DNA of the CDR3: TGTGCCAGCAGCTTAGTAAGAGAATCGAAGTTCTTC. Amino acids: CASSLVRESKFF. The full variable domain, with the rest looked up from reference TRBV7-2 and TRBJ2-1, is GAGVSQSPSNKVTEKGKDVELRCDPISGHTALYWYRQSLGQGLEFLIYFQGNSAPDKSGLPSDRFSAERTGGSVSTLTIQRTQQEDSAVYLCASSLVRESKFFGPGTRLTVL.

This clonotype has a count of ten or more. The chain couples TRBV18 to TRBJ2-5, with D unclear. With 3 bases removed from V and 1 base from J, the gap between germline ends came to 9 bases. The CDR3 spans 14 residues. CDR1 and CDR2 from the germline V gene are KGHSH and LQKENI. CDR3 nucleotides: TGTGCCAGCTCACCCCCCGGACGCCAAGAGACCCAGTACTTC. It translates to CASSPPGRQETQYF.

This chain connects TRBV2 to TRBJ2-3, with D possibly matching TRBD2 (5 bases). The germline gives CDR1 SNHLY, CDR2 FYNNEI. The CDR3 has 14 amino acids. Trimming shortened V by 3 bases and J by 4 bases, and 11 bases separated the two germline ends. The CDR3 sequence: CASSEREHADTQYF. DNA for the CDR3: TGTGCCAGCAGTGAGAGGGAACACGCAGATACGCAGTATTTT. The entire variable domain, with the rest obtained from reference TRBV2 and TRBJ2-3, is as follows: EPEVTQTPSHQVTQMGQEVILRCVPISNHLYFYWYRQILGQKVEFLVSFYNNEISEKSEIFDDQFSVERPDGSNFTLKIRSTKLEDSAMYFCASSEREHADTQYFGPGTRLTVL.

This clonotype was picked up many times. The chain employs TRBV6-1 and TRBJ2-2; no clear D. V was shortened by 4 bases and J by 5 bases, with 17 bases between the two germline ends. This CDR3 region has 16 residues. CDR1 is MNHNS and CDR2 is SASEGT in the germline V gene. The chain's CDR3 is CASSVRAGLSTGELFF. CDR3 nucleotides: TGTGCCAGCAGTGTAAGGGCAGGTTTATCGACCGGGGAGCTGTTTTTT.

The chain is built from TRBV7-2 and TRBJ1-5, with 10 bases that match TRBD1. The CDR3 spans 14 residues. V lost 6 bases to trimming and J lost 8 bases; unmatched junction nucleotides: 7. From germline, CDR1 is SGHTA and CDR2 FQGNSA. In DNA form, the CDR3 reads TGTGCCAGCAGACCGACAGGGGGCGCGAAGCCCCAGCATTTT. As protein: CASRPTGGAKPQHF. Using reference TRBV7-2 and TRBJ1-5 for the parts outside the CDR3, the full variable domain is GAGVSQSPSNKVTEKGKDVELRCDPISGHTALYWYRQSLGQGLEFLIYFQGNSAPDKSGLPSDRFSAERTGGSVSTLTIQRTQQEDSAVYLCASRPTGGAKPQHFGDGTRLSIL.

This clonotype was counted between two and nine times. This chain uses TRBV7-9 with TRBJ2-3; D tentatively fits TRBD1 or TRBD2 (5 bases each). V was pared by 2 bases and J by 2 bases, with 11 bases between. The germline CDR1 and CDR2 sequences are SEHNR and FQNEAQ (reference sequence). This CDR3 has 15 amino acids. CDR3 loop: CASSLRGAYTDTQYF. The CDR3 DNA is TGTGCCAGCAGCTTAAGAGGGGCTTACACAGATACGCAGTATTTT.

This clonotype was detected a few times. The V gene is TRBV7-2, the J gene TRBJ1-2; no clear D. Between the trimmed V and J ends, which lost 8 bases and 0 bases, there was a span of 10 bases. This CDR3 region has 13 residues. Germline V gene sequence: CDR1 SGHTA, CDR2 FQGNSA. CDR3 nucleotide sequence: TGTGCCAGCTCCCCGGACCCTAACTATGGCTACACCTTC. It specifies CASSPDPNYGYTF. Full variable domain (missing parts from reference TRBV7-2 and TRBJ1-2): GAGVSQSPSNKVTEKGKDVELRCDPISGHTALYWYRQSLGQGLEFLIYFQGNSAPDKSGLPSDRFSAERTGGSVSTLTIQRTQQEDSAVYLCASSPDPNYGYTFGSGTRLTVV.

This clonotype was picked up many times. The chain joins TRBV20-1 to TRBJ2-3; D possibly corresponds to TRBD2 (6 bases). Trimming shortened V by 3 bases and J by 3 bases, and 13 bases separated the two germline ends. The CDR3 runs 14 residues. The V gene's germline CDR1 is DFQATT and CDR2 SNEGSKA (reference sequence). CDR3 sequence (DNA): TGCAGTGCTAGGACGGGGCTAGCGACAGATACGCAGTATTTT. Protein product: CSARTGLATDTQYF.

This clonotype was observed many times. The chain is built from TRBV6-5 and TRBJ1-6, with 9 bases lining up with TRBD1. Germline lookup yields CDR1 MNHEY and CDR2 SVGAGI. The V segment lost 7 bases and the J segment 10 bases; nucleotides outside the gene matches: 8. The CDR3 covers 14 residues. As DNA, the CDR3 is TGTGCCAGCACCCCCGGGACAGGGAAGTCACCCCTCCACTTT. Translation: CASTPGTGKSPLHF.

This clonotype has ten or more counts. The chain joins TRBV6-5 to TRBJ2-5; 10 positions match TRBD2. CDR3 length: 14 residues. J gave up 4 bases and V 4 bases, and 3 bases lay outside the gene matches. Per germline, CDR1 MNHEY and CDR2 SVGAGI. This CDR3 reads CASSSLAGAETQYF. The CDR3 DNA is TGTGCCAGCAGTTCCCTAGCGGGGGCAGAGACCCAGTACTTC.

This clonotype was recorded many times. The rearrangement joins TRBV7-3 to TRBJ2-1; no reliable D call. Trimming stripped 4 bases from V and 1 base from J, with 11 bases between. The CDR3 has 15 amino acids. Germline lookup yields CDR1 SGHTA and CDR2 FQGTGA. Here the CDR3 DNA reads TGTGCCAGCAGCTCAATGGGTGGGTCCTACAATGAGCAGTTCTTC. Translation gives CASSSMGGSYNEQFF.

The V gene is TRBV7-2, the J gene TRBJ1-5, with D possibly being TRBD1 (6 bases). The CDR3 consists of 17 residues. Trimming left V 9 bases short and J 2 bases short, with 23 bases between. Per germline, CDR1 SGHTA and CDR2 FQGNSA. The CDR3 here is CASSWTVGNTGNQPQHF. The CDR3 DNA sequence: TGTGCCAGTTCCTGGACAGTAGGGAATACAGGCAATCAGCCCCAGCATTTT.